This entry describes one TCR beta chain. The target antigen is unknown. The study drew donors from healthy Caucasian individuals in Russia aged roughly 6 to 100. These data originate in a study of blood T cells in healthy people across ages. Study results and caveats: Among T cells, TCR beta diversity per million cells dropped roughly linearly as age rose. Compared with aged donors, long-lived donors showed fewer expanded clones, suggesting selection. It was not known whether donors were CMV positive (a possible confounder of expanded clonotype changes).

The use of a sample-barcoded 5' primer and a J-beta primer mix characterized a second PCR of about 7 to 12 cycles. MiXCR, applied by TCRdb to the 5' RACE reads, yields one record per CDR3 protein. Among roughly 700,000 distinct CDR3 sequences listed, approximately 49% were seen once. Trimming removed 6 bases from V and 4 bases from J, with 11 bases in between. Germline CDR1 and CDR2: MNHEY and SVGEGT. The CDR3 covers 13 residues. The sequencing sample was made of blood. The chain links TRBV6-2 or TRBV6-3 to TRBJ2-3, with D perhaps TRBD1 (5 bases). This clonotype was sampled from a woman aged 60 to 75 in good health. The CDR3 loop reads CASRRQYPDTQYF. DNA of the CDR3: TGTGCCAGCAGAAGACAGTACCCAGATACGCAGTATTTT.